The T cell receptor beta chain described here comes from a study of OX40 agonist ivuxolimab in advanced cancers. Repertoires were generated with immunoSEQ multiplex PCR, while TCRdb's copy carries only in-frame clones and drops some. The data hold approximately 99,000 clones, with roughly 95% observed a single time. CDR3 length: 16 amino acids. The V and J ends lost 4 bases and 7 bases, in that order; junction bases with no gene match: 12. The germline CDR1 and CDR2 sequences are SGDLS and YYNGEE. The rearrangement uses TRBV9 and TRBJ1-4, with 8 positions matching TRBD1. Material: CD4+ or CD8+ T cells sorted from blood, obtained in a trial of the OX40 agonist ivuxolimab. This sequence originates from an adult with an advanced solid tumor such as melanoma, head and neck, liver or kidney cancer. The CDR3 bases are TGTGCCAGCAGCTCATCCACTGACAGGGGCAGTGAAAAACTGTTTTTT. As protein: CASSSSTDRGSEKLFF.